This is a list of T cell receptor beta chains from one sample in a study of blood T cell repertoires in COVID-19. The table came from immunoSEQ multiplex PCR; TCRdb's copy has only in-frame clones and leaves some out. Altogether under 200,000 clones are present, just over 85% being singletons, with the ten largest covering around 8.2%. Sequencing was done on a sample of peripheral blood. All receptors come from a man aged 60 to 69 with acute or convalescent COVID-19. Both conserved end residues are part of each CDR3. Fields, in order: clone size, D gene, CDR3 length, J gene, V gene, CDR3 protein, CDR3 DNA. The D gene is left open where the match is weak. Not all rows give a size; the values are once, few, many and, for expanded clones, a class.

>NA|NA|12|TRBJ1-2|TRBV10-3
CAISGHVYGYTF
TGTGCCATCTCGGGACACGTCTATGGCTACACCTTC
>NA|NA|15|TRBJ2-7|TRBV4-1
CASSLTRGPSYEQYF
TGCGCCAGCAGCCTAACGCGGGGGCCCAGTTACGAGCAGTACTTC
>many|TRBD1|14|TRBJ1-2|TRBV6-5
CASSGQGGFYGYTF
TGTGCCAGCAGCGGACAGGGGGGGTTCTATGGCTACACCTTC
>NA|TRBD1|16|TRBJ1-5|TRBV15
CATSRDGDRGLQPQHF
TGTGCCACCAGCAGAGATGGGGACAGGGGGCTTCAGCCCCAGCATTTT
>few|NA|15|TRBJ1-2|TRBV7-8
CASSPRGAGGSGYTF
TGTGCCAGCAGCCCTCGAGGAGCCGGTGGGTCTGGCTACACCTTC
>NA|NA|16|TRBJ1-5|TRBV28
CASSSLWGRDNQPQHF
TGTGCCAGCAGTTCCCTTTGGGGGCGCGATAATCAGCCCCAGCATTTT
>NA|TRBD1|15|TRBJ2-5|TRBV27
CASSYKRDRAETQYF
TGTGCCAGCAGTTACAAAAGGGACAGGGCGGAGACCCAGTACTTC
>NA|NA|16|TRBJ1-5|TRBV6-1
CASSESLLQPDQPQHF
TGTGCCAGCAGTGAAAGTTTGTTACAGCCAGATCAGCCCCAGCATTTT
>NA|TRBD1|12|TRBJ1-1|TRBV10-2
CASSAGQGEAFF
TGCGCCAGCAGTGCGGGACAGGGTGAAGCTTTCTTT
>NA|TRBD1|16|TRBJ2-6|TRBV24-1
CATSPNRGSGANVLTF
TGTGCCACCAGTCCTAACAGGGGCTCTGGGGCCAACGTCCTGACTTTC
>NA|NA|12|TRBJ1-4|TRBV12-3/TRBV12-4
CASSPSPGKLFF
TGTGCCAGCAGTCCGTCACCCGGAAAACTGTTTTTT
>many|NA|16|TRBJ1-6|TRBV5-1
CASSMGGLGDFSPLHF
TGCGCCAGCAGCATGGGGGGCTTGGGGGACTTTTCACCCCTCCACTTT
>NA|TRBD1|19|TRBJ2-3|TRBV23-1
CASSQLRGVQGENTDTQYF
TGCGCCAGCAGTCAATTGAGGGGGGTACAGGGGGAAAACACAGATACGCAGTATTTT
>NA|NA|13|TRBJ2-7|TRBV7-9
CASSLGQEGEQYF
TGTGCCAGCAGCTTAGGGCAGGAAGGCGAGCAGTACTTC
>NA|TRBD2|16|TRBJ2-7|TRBV2
CASREYGTSGSYEQYF
TGTGCCAGCAGGGAATACGGGACTAGCGGCTCCTACGAGCAGTACTTC
>NA|TRBD1|14|TRBJ2-5|TRBV5-4
CASSSQGAQETQYF
TGTGCCAGCAGCTCACAGGGGGCCCAAGAGACCCAGTACTTC
>once|NA|11|TRBJ1-2|TRBV2
CASRAGAGYTF
TGTGCCAGCAGGGCGGGGGCAGGCTACACCTTC
>NA|TRBD1|15|TRBJ2-3|TRBV24-1
CATSDARTGTDTQYF
TGTGCCACCAGTGATGCAAGGACAGGGACAGATACGCAGTATTTT
>few|NA|13|TRBJ1-2|TRBV27
CASKSPVDYGYTF
TGTGCCAGCAAGAGCCCCGTCGACTATGGCTACACCTTC
>NA|NA|18|TRBJ1-3|TRBV21-1
CASSKERWFPDSGNTIYF
TGTGCCAGCAGCAAAGAGAGGTGGTTTCCTGACTCTGGAAACACCATATATTTT
>NA|NA|12|TRBJ2-3|TRBV2
CASSDRAHTQYF
TGTGCCAGCAGTGACAGGGCACATACGCAGTATTTT
>NA|TRBD1|14|TRBJ2-3|TRBV28
CASSFKTGPDTQYF
TGTGCCAGCAGTTTCAAGACAGGGCCAGATACGCAGTATTTT
>NA|NA|14|TRBJ2-2|TRBV7-3
CASSLNMNTGELFF
TGTGCCAGCAGCCTAAACATGAACACCGGGGAGCTGTTTTTT
>NA|NA|15|TRBJ2-2|TRBV4-1
CASSQARQRPGELFF
TGCGCCAGCAGCCAAGCCCGACAGAGGCCCGGGGAGCTGTTTTTT
>NA|TRBD2|17|TRBJ2-3|TRBV5-1
CASSLAAGGSNPDTQYF
TGCGCCAGCAGCTTGGCGGCGGGAGGGAGCAATCCAGATACGCAGTATTTT
>NA|NA|13|TRBJ2-3|TRBV2
CASSARAADTQYF
TGTGCCAGCAGTGCCAGGGCCGCAGATACGCAGTATTTT
>once|TRBD1|13|TRBJ2-7|TRBV24-1
CATSDFGQGGEYF
TGTGCCACCAGTGATTTTGGACAGGGCGGAGAGTACTTC
>NA|NA|12|TRBJ2-5|TRBV6-2/TRBV6-3
CASSQTTETQYF
TGTGCCAGCAGTCAGACAACAGAGACCCAGTACTTC
>few|TRBD1|17|TRBJ2-7|TRBV4-1
CASSLAFTGQGSYEQYF
TGCGCCAGCAGCCTAGCGTTTACGGGACAGGGGAGTTACGAGCAGTACTTC
>NA|TRBD1|14|TRBJ1-6|TRBV27
CASSLYRGNSPLHF
TGTGCCAGCAGTTTATACAGGGGTAATTCACCCCTCCACTTT
>few|TRBD2|14|TRBJ2-1|TRBV10-2
CASSTSGEYNEQFF
TGCGCCAGCAGCACTAGCGGGGAATACAATGAGCAGTTCTTC
>once|NA|15|TRBJ1-2|TRBV5-4
CASSRRTESHGGYTF
TGTGCCAGCAGCAGACGGACAGAATCTCATGGTGGCTACACCTTC
>NA|TRBD1|17|TRBJ2-7|TRBV3-1/TRBV3-2
CASSPPGRTGGSYEQYF
TGTGCCAGCAGCCCCCCAGGAAGGACAGGGGGGTCCTACGAGCAGTACTTC
>NA|NA|14|TRBJ2-7|TRBV19
CASSMSPSGYEQYF
TGTGCCAGTAGTATGAGTCCCTCCGGCTACGAGCAGTACTTC
>NA|NA|16|TRBJ2-1|TRBV4-1
CASSRRQGGSYNEQFF
TGCGCCAGCAGCCGACGACAAGGGGGCTCCTACAATGAGCAGTTCTTC
>once|TRBD1|14|TRBJ2-5|TRBV2
CASRREGQQETQYF
TGTGCCAGCAGGAGAGAGGGACAGCAAGAGACCCAGTACTTC
>NA|NA|12|TRBJ1-5|TRBV29-1
CSAKLGGEPQHF
TGCAGCGCCAAACTGGGGGGGGAGCCCCAGCATTTT
>NA|TRBD1|15|TRBJ1-2|TRBV11-2
CASSLVTGGGSGYTF
TGTGCCAGCAGCTTAGTTACAGGGGGCGGCTCTGGCTACACCTTC
>NA|NA|15|TRBJ2-3|TRBV5-4
CASSSDSTSTDTQYF
TGTGCCAGCAGCTCCGACAGCACTAGCACAGATACGCAGTATTTT
>few|NA|15|TRBJ2-7|TRBV5-5
CASSPGWQGYHEQYF
TGTGCCAGCAGCCCCGGATGGCAGGGTTATCACGAGCAGTACTTC
>NA|TRBD1|14|TRBJ1-4|TRBV3-1/TRBV3-2
CASRIQGGNEKLFF
TGTGCCAGCAGAATACAGGGGGGAAATGAAAAACTGTTTTTT
>once|NA|12|TRBJ2-4|TRBV29-1
CSVSAAQGIQYF
TGCAGCGTCTCAGCCGCTCAGGGCATTCAGTACTTC
>few|TRBD1|15|TRBJ1-5|TRBV18
CASSPGQGSRQPQHF
TGTGCCAGCTCCCCGGGACAGGGTTCGCGTCAGCCCCAGCATTTT
>NA|NA|15|TRBJ2-1|TRBV4-1
CASSHYYPDYNEQFF
TGCGCCAGCAGCCATTACTACCCCGACTACAATGAGCAGTTCTTC
>NA|NA|17|TRBJ1-6|TRBV5-1
CASSLSSRDKGKSPLHF
TGCGCCAGCAGCTTGTCCAGCCGGGACAAAGGGAAATCACCCCTCCACTTT
>NA|TRBD1|11|TRBJ2-1|TRBV12-5
CASGQGLEQFF
TGTGCTAGTGGACAGGGGTTAGAGCAGTTCTTC
>once|TRBD2|14|TRBJ2-1|TRBV27
CASSFAGGARTQFF
TGTGCCAGCAGTTTTGCGGGAGGGGCAAGGACGCAGTTCTTC